What follows are 19 T cell receptor beta chains derived from one specimen sequenced in a study of siplizumab effects on memory and regulatory T cells. Assay: immunoSEQ multiplex PCR; the TCRdb copy retains only in-frame clones and omits some. The sample consists of roughly 60,000 clones, just over 95% of them appearing once. The material sequenced was naive CD8+ T cells sorted from blood. Receptors originate from a human donor in good health.

This chain uses TRBV19 with TRBJ2-7, with 8 bases matching TRBD2. From germline, CDR1 is LNHDA and CDR2 SQIVND (reference sequence). The CDR3 has 17 amino acids. Germline trimming cut 6 bases from V and 0 bases from J; bases unmatched to any gene: 13. CDR3 nucleotide sequence: TGTGCCAGTAGCTCCGGGACTAGACGGGGGCTCTCCTACGAGCAGTACTTC. Its translation: CASSSGTRRGLSYEQYF.

This rearrangement joins TRBV29-1 to TRBJ2-7, with D unclear. Germline V CDR1 and CDR2: SQVTM, ANQGSEA. Trimming took 6 bases from V and 2 from J, leaving 14 bases between them. The CDR3 covers 13 residues. The CDR3 loop is CSVAVVQTYEQYF. The CDR3 bases are TGCAGCGTCGCCGTAGTACAGACCTACGAGCAGTACTTC.

The chain employs TRBV12-2 and TRBJ2-3; TRBD1 reflects the table's D call only, with no check against the DNA. TRBV12-2 is a pseudogene locus. This CDR3 comprises 14 residues. The CDR3 DNA sequence: TGTGCAAGTCGCGGAAGGTCACAGGGAGATACGCAGTATTTT. Its protein product is CASRGRSQGDTQYF.

The chain combines TRBV19 with TRBJ2-1; no clear D. The CDR3 consists of 13 residues. Trimming left V 3 bases short and J 9 bases short, with 12 bases between. Germline V lookup: CDR1 LNHDA, CDR2 SQIVND (reference sequence). CDR3 loop: CASSMFESGEQFF. In DNA, the CDR3 is TGTGCCAGTAGTATGTTCGAGAGTGGTGAGCAGTTCTTC.

The V call is TRBV4-3, the J call TRBJ1-1; weak D call: TRBD1 (5 bases). From germline, CDR1 is LGHNA and CDR2 YSLEER. V dropped 4 bases and J dropped 4 bases, with 10 bases sitting between them. CDR3 length equals 13 residues. CDR3 residues: CASSPGGVTEAFF. The CDR3 DNA sequence: TGCGCCAGCAGCCCGGGGGGGGTCACTGAAGCTTTCTTT.

The chain recombines TRBV9 with TRBJ1-3; D might be TRBD1 (5 bases). CDR3 length: 17 amino acids. The germline V and J ends were trimmed by 0 bases and 2 bases, with 15 bases remaining between them. Per the germline V gene, CDR1 is SGDLS and CDR2 is YYNGEE. CDR3 DNA sequence: TGTGCCAGCAGCGTAGTGGGTTCGGGGGGACCTGGAAACACCATATATTTT. Translation gives CASSVVGSGGPGNTIYF.

This clone was recorded once. J is TRBJ2-1 and V is TRBV7-9, with 7 bases lining up with TRBD1. V lost 5 bases, J lost 5 bases, and 12 bases stayed unmatched. This CDR3 is built from 16 residues. Per germline, CDR1 SEHNR and CDR2 FQNEAQ (reference sequence). The CDR3 DNA reads as TGTGCCAGCAGCCCCCCCCGGGACAGAGACAACAATGAGCAGTTCTTC. It encodes CASSPPRDRDNNEQFF.

The chain employs TRBV28 and TRBJ1-1; 7 nucleotides agree with TRBD1. Losses at the gene ends were 2 bases for V and 1 base for J; bases not matched to a gene: 1. Germline V gene data show CDR1 as MDHEN and CDR2 as SYDVKM. The CDR3 extends over 14 amino acids. The DNA of the CDR3 is TGTGCCAGCAGTTTACAGGGGGGGAACACTGAAGCTTTCTTT. It encodes CASSLQGGNTEAFF.

The chain couples TRBV4-1 to TRBJ2-7, with TRBD1 matching over 9 bases. Germline CDR1 MGHRA, CDR2 YSYEKL. V was pared by 1 base and J by 7 bases, with 5 bases of the junction left unmatched. The CDR3 is made up of 14 amino acids. CDR3 bases: TGCGCCAGCAGCCAAGGGACAGGGGATCAGGAGCAGTACTTC. Its protein is CASSQGTGDQEQYF.

The J gene is TRBJ2-2, the V gene TRBV5-6, with D possibly being TRBD2 (5 bases). V lost 5 bases to trimming and J lost 4 bases, with 12 bases between them. There are 14 residues in the CDR3. From germline, CDR1 is SGHDT and CDR2 YYEEEE. This CDR3 is CASRLSGSTGELFF. For the CDR3, the DNA is TGTGCCAGCAGGTTATCGGGGAGCACCGGGGAGCTGTTTTTT.

The chain carries TRBV7-6 and TRBJ1-2, with TRBD1 as a possible D gene (5 bases). CDR1 and CDR2 from the germline V gene are SGHVS and FNYEAQ. The CDR3 extends over 13 amino acids. With 2 bases removed from V and 6 bases from J, the gap between germline ends came to 10 bases. CDR3: CASSLFQGDGYTF. The CDR3 DNA is TGTGCCAGCAGCTTATTTCAGGGCGATGGCTACACCTTC.

The J gene is TRBJ1-2, the V gene TRBV29-1; 8 nucleotides agree with TRBD1. V was clipped by 6 bases and J by 4 bases; unmatched bases: 1. Germline CDR1 reads SQVTM; CDR2 reads ANQGSEA. The CDR3 contains 11 residues. CDR3 sequence (DNA): TGCAGCGTGGGGACAGGCTATGGCTACACCTTC. It encodes CSVGTGYGYTF.

The rearrangement links TRBV7-9 to TRBJ1-4; the D gene is possibly TRBD1 (5 bases). Germline V CDR1 and CDR2: SEHNR, FQNEAQ (reference sequence). This CDR3 region has 13 residues. V was trimmed by 4 bases and J by 8 bases, leaving 11 bases between them. The CDR3 DNA reads as TGTGCCAGCAGCTCGTCTAGGGACGAAAAACTGTTTTTT. Amino acids: CASSSSRDEKLFF.

This chain joins TRBV7-9 and TRBJ2-1; D is unclear. V lost 6 bases to trimming and J lost 9 bases, with 12 bases between them. The CDR3 length is 12 residues. Germline CDR1 SEHNR, CDR2 FQNEAQ (reference sequence). The CDR3 sequence is CASRMGITEQFF. The CDR3 DNA is TGTGCCAGCAGGATGGGGATTACTGAGCAGTTCTTC.

V gene TRBV9 combines with J gene TRBJ2-1; D unresolved. The CDR3 consists of 13 residues. The V gene lost 0 bases and the J gene lost 1 base, with 2 bases spanning the gap. Germline CDR1 and CDR2: SGDLS and YYNGEE. CDR3 sequence (DNA): TGTGCCAGCAGCGTAGAGTCCTACAATGAGCAGTTCTTC. Its protein is CASSVESYNEQFF.

V gene TRBV11-1 combines with J gene TRBJ2-1; 9 nucleotides agree with TRBD2. Germline lookup yields CDR1 SGHAT and CDR2 FQDESV (reference sequence). Trimming took 0 bases from V and 4 from J; bases not matched to a gene: 7. The CDR3 is 17 amino acids. Here the CDR3 reads CASSLAWAGGRYNEQFF. CDR3 coding DNA: TGTGCCAGCAGCTTAGCCTGGGCGGGGGGGCGTTACAATGAGCAGTTCTTC.

The chain couples TRBV11-3 to TRBJ2-1, with a tentative D call TRBD1 (6 bases). The CDR3 is 16 amino acids. V lost 1 base to trimming and J lost 0 bases, with 10 bases between them. Germline V CDR1 and CDR2: SGHNT, YENEEA. For the CDR3, the DNA is TGTGCCAGCAGCTTAGCGGGGACAAGCTCCTACAATGAGCAGTTCTTC. Translation gives CASSLAGTSSYNEQFF.

This chain joins TRBV5-6 and TRBJ2-7; 8 bases line up with TRBD1. Trimming at V came to 4 bases and at J to 5 bases, leaving 11 bases not matched to a gene. CDR3 length equals 15 residues. Germline V gene lookup returns CDR1 SGHDT and CDR2 YYEEEE. The CDR3 is CASSPVGQGDHEQYF. CDR3 sequence (DNA): TGTGCCAGCAGCCCCGTCGGACAGGGTGACCACGAGCAGTACTTC.

V is TRBV2 and J is TRBJ2-1, with 8 positions matching TRBD1. Germline CDR1 reads SNHLY; CDR2 reads FYNNEI. Trimming cost V 6 bases and J 5 bases; bases outside gene matches: 3. The CDR3 runs to 13 residues. CDR3 sequence: CASRSGQDNEQFF. In DNA form, the CDR3 reads TGTGCCAGCAGATCGGGACAGGACAATGAGCAGTTCTTC.